This T cell receptor (beta chain) stems from a study of technical replicates of blood from a handful of donors. Profiling relied on immunoSEQ multiplex PCR, and the TCRdb table lists in-frame clones only, not all of them. Found here are 100,000 or so clones, 95% to 97% of them singletons; the top ten hold approximately 0.33%. The CDR3 totals 15 residues. Trimming cost V 5 bases and J 1 base, with 14 bases left between them. Per germline, CDR1 MNHEY and CDR2 SVGAGI. This clonotype originated in a human donor in good health. J is TRBJ2-5 and V is TRBV6-5; possible D gene TRBD1, 6 bases. Sequenced input: T cells isolated from PBMCs. CDR3 in DNA: TGTGCCAGCAGTAGGGGGACCGGGACCCAAGAGACCCAGTACTTC. It is translated as CASSRGTGTQETQYF.